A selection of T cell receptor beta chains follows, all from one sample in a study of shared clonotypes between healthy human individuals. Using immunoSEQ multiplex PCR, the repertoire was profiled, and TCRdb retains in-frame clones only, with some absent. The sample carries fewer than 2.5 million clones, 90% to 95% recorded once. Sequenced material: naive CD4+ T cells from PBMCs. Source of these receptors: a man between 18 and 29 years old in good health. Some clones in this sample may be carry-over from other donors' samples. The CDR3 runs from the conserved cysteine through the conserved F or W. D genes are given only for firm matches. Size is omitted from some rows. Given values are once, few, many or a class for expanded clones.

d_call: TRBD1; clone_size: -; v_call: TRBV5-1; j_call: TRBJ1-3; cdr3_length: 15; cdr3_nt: TGCGCCAGCAGCTTGGAAGGGGGCGCCGGAAACACCATATATTTT; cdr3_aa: CASSLEGGAGNTIYF
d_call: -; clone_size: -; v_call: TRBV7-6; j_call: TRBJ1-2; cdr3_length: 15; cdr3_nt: TGTGCCAGCAGCTTAGCAGGGTCAGCAAACTATGGCTACACCTTC; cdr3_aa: CASSLAGSANYGYTF
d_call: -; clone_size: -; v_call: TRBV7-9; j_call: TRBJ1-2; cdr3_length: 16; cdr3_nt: TGTGCCAGCAGCTTAGTACCAACAGGTCCGGAGGGAGGCTACACCTTC; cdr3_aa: CASSLVPTGPEGGYTF
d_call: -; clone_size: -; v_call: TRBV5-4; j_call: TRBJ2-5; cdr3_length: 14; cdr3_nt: TGTGCCAGCAGCTTGCGGAGGGTACAAGAGACCCAGTACTTC; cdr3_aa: CASSLRRVQETQYF
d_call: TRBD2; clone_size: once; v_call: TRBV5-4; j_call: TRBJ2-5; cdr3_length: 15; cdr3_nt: TGTGCCAGCAGCTTGTCAATAGCGGGAGTTGAGACCCAGTACTTC; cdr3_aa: CASSLSIAGVETQYF
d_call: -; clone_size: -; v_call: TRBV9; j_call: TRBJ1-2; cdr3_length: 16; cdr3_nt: TGTGCCAGCAGCGTAGAGAGAGCCCCTATGGGCTATGGCTACACCTTC; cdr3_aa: CASSVERAPMGYGYTF
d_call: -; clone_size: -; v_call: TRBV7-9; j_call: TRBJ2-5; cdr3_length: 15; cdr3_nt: TGTGCCAGCAGCTCCTTTAAGGGTAGCGAAGAGACCCAGTACTTC; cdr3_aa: CASSSFKGSEETQYF
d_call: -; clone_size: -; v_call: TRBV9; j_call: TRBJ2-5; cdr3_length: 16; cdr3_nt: TGTGCCAGCAGCAGAGACCCCGGGACGGGTGGGGAGACCCAGTACTTC; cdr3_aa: CASSRDPGTGGETQYF
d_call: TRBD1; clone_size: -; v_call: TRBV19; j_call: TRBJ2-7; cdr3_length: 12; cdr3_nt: TGTGCCAGTAGTATAGGGACAGGTGGGCAGTACTTC; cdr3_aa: CASSIGTGGQYF
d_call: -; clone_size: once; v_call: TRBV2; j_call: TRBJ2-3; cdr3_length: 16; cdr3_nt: TGTGCCAGCAGTGATTGGCGGGAAATGAGCACAGATACGCAGTATTTT; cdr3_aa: CASSDWREMSTDTQYF
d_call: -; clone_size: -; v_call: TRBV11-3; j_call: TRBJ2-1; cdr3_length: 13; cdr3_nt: TGTGCCAGCAGCTTAGACAGCTACAATGAGCAGTTCTTC; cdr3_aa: CASSLDSYNEQFF
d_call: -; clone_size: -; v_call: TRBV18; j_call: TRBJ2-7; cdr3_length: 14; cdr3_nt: TGTGCCAGCTCACAGGGACGGACCCCCTACGAGCAGTACTTC; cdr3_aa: CASSQGRTPYEQYF
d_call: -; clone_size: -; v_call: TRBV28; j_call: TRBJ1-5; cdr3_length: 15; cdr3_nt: TGTGCCAGCAGTTTATGGAACAGGGATTATCAGCCCCAGCATTTT; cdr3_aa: CASSLWNRDYQPQHF
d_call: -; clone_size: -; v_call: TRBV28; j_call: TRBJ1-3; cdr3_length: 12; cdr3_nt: TGTGCCAGCAGTGGGAACCGAAACACCATATATTTT; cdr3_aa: CASSGNRNTIYF
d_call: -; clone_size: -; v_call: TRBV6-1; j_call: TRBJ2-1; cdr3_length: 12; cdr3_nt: TGTGCCAGCAGTCTCCCTAGAGATGAGCAGTTCTTC; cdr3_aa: CASSLPRDEQFF
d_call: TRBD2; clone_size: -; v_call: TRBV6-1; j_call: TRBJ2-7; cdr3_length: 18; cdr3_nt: TGTGCCAGCAGTGAAGGACGTACTAGCGGGTTCTACTCCTACGAGCAGTACTTC; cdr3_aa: CASSEGRTSGFYSYEQYF
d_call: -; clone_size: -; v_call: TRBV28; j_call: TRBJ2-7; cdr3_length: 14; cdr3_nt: TGTGCCAGCAAGGCCCGGGACCGGTCCTACGAGCAGTACTTC; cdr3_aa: CASKARDRSYEQYF
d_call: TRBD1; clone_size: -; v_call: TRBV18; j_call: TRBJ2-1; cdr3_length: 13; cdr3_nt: TGTGCCAGCTCACCGGGACAGGGAGATGAGCAGTTCTTC; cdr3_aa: CASSPGQGDEQFF
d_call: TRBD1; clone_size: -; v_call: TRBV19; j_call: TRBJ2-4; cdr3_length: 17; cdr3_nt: TGTGCCAGTAGTTCGACAGGGGCGGGGTATAGCAAAAACATTCAGTACTTC; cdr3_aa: CASSSTGAGYSKNIQYF
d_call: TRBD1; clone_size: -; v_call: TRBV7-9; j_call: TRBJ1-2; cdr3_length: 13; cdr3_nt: TGTGCCAGCAGCTTAGACGGACAGGGAGGCTACACCTTC; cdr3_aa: CASSLDGQGGYTF
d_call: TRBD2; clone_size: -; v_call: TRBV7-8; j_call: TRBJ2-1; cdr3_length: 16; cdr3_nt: TGTGCCAGCAGAGCTAGCGGGAGGGCCCTCTACAATGAGCAGTTCTTC; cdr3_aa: CASRASGRALYNEQFF
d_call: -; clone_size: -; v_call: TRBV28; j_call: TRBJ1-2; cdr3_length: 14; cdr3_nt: TGTGCCAGCAGTTTAACCGCTCCTAACTATGGCTACACCTTC; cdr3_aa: CASSLTAPNYGYTF
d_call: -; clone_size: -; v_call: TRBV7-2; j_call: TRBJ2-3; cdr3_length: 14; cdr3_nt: TGTGCCAGCAGCTCTGTGGGGGGCACAGATACGCAGTATTTT; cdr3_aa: CASSSVGGTDTQYF
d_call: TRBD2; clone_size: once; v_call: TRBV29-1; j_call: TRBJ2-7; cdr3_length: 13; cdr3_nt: TGCAGCGTGATCCTAGCGGGAGTATTCGAGCAGTACTTC; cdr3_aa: CSVILAGVFEQYF
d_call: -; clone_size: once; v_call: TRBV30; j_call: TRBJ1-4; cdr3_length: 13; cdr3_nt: TGTGCCTTGTCACAGGGAGCTAATGAAAAACTGTTTTTT; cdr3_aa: CALSQGANEKLFF
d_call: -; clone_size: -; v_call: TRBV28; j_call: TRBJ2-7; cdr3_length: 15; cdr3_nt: TGTGCCAGCAGACTAGACCGGGTCTCTCAGCCCGAGCAGTACTTC; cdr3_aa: CASRLDRVSQPEQYF
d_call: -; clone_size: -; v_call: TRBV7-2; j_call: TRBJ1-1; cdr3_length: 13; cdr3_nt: TGTGCCAGCAGCTACAGACAGCTCACTGAAGCTTTCTTT; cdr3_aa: CASSYRQLTEAFF
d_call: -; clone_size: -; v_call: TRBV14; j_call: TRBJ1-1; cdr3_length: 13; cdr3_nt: TGTGCCAGCAGTTGGGACGGCCGCACTGAAGCTTTCTTT; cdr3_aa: CASSWDGRTEAFF
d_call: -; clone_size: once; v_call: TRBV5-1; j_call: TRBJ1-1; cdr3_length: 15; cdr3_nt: TGCGCCAGCAGCTTGGCCGGGGGGCTGAACACTGAAGCTTTCTTT; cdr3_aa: CASSLAGGLNTEAFF